Below, one T cell receptor beta chain is given with its context. Its antigen remains unknown. Germline V gene sequence: CDR1 SGHTA, CDR2 FQGNSA. This CDR3 comprises 17 residues. The V end lost 5 bases, the J end lost 0 bases, and 17 bases lay between the germline ends. This sample is drawn from a study of glioma-infiltrating T cells. Overall study findings and caveats: Only very few CDR3 sequences appeared in both tissue and blood. Above-expected tissue-blood divergence occurred in all gliomas, most in low-grade ones.

The iRepertoire nested amplicon-rescue multiplex PCR amplified TCR alpha and beta CDR3s from RNA. Input was about 100-450 ng of tissue mRNA or PBMC total RNA. Using its own MiXCR run on the multiplex PCR reads, TCRdb lists one record per CDR3 protein. Among approximately 100,000 distinct CDR3 sequences, approximately 26% were seen once, and the ten largest hold 35%. Sequenced sample: glioma tissue, nonneoplastic brain tissue, or PBMCs (not recorded which). The receptor's source is a human donor with low-grade glioma or glioblastoma, undergoing nonglioma brain surgery, or in good health (not recorded which). The chain combines TRBV7-2 with TRBJ1-5; D is unclear. The CDR3 spells CASSPWPGGLSNQPQHF. CDR3 sequence (DNA): TGTGCCAGCAGCCCCTGGCCCGGCGGCCTTAGCAATCAGCCCCAGCATTTT.